The present T cell receptor beta chain was sequenced within a study of T cell responses to AZD1222 COVID-19 vaccine. The study's findings and limits: Spike-wide coverage was observed for vaccine-associated CD4 TCRs, with dominant responses at 160-218 and 743-854. With two AZD1222 doses given, Spike-specific TCR breadth and depth both rose. In the spike-specific TCR repertoire, nearly half reportedly target unmutated variant regions.

Profiling relied on immunoSEQ multiplex PCR, and the TCRdb table lists in-frame clones only, not all of them. The sample contains around 95,000 clones, around 87% of which appear only once. Worth noting for this clone: Its antigen is not known.

CDR1 MNHNS and CDR2 SASEGT come from the germline V gene. The length of the CDR3 is 13 residues. With 2 bases removed from V and 5 bases from J, the gap between germline ends came to 9 bases. The TCR was taken from an adult in good health. The specimen comprised peripheral blood, sampled on day 0 of MenACWY control vaccination. V is TRBV6-1 and J is TRBJ1-1; D gene uncertain. The CDR3 DNA follows: TGTGCCAGCAGTGAAATGGGGTCTACTGAAGCTTTCTTT. Residues: CASSEMGSTEAFF.